The TCR beta chain described here comes from a study of cytomegalovirus exposure and HLA in healthy donors. Study summary: Tens of millions of unique TCRs from HLA-typed donors made up an early data release.

Use of 60 Vbeta and 13 Jbeta primers characterized the PCR. Sequenced by immunoSEQ multiplex PCR; TCRdb stores in-frame clones only, minus some. Among approximately 180,000 clones listed, roughly 80% were seen once. Study observations and caveats: A later analysis found TCR association rates differed by HLA locus, highest for DRB1 and lowest for HLA-C. Sequencing likely produced, as an artifact, a cluster of highly shared sequence variants. According to a later analysis, most TCR beta chains associated with CMV appeared HLA-restricted.

V was trimmed by 5 bases and J by 0 bases, leaving 13 bases between them. CDR1 MNHEY and CDR2 SMNVEV come from the germline V gene (reference sequence). The CDR3 loop spans 16 amino acids. This clone was seen a handful of times. Its specificity is unknown. This receptor was taken from a woman between 45 and 65 years old in good health and CMV-seropositive. Sequenced sample: PBMCs. This chain uses TRBV27 with TRBJ2-2; tentative D call: TRBD1 (5 bases). Here the CDR3 reads CASSPRTDTNTGELFF. DNA for the CDR3: TGTGCCAGCAGTCCCAGGACGGACACGAACACCGGGGAGCTGTTTTTT.